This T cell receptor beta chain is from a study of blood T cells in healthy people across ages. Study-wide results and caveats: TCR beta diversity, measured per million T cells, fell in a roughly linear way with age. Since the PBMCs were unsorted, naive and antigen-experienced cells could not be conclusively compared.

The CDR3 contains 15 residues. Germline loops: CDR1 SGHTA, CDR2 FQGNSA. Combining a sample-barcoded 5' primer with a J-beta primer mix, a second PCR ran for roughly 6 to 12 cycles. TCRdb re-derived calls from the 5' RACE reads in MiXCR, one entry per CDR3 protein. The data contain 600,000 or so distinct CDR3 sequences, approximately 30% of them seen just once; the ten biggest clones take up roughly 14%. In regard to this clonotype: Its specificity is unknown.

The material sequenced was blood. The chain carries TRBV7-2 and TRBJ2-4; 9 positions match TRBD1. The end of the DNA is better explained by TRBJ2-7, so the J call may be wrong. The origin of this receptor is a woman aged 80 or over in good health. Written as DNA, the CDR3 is TGTGCCAGCAGCTACCGGACAGGGGAGGTCCTCGAGCAGTACTTC. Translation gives CASSYRTGEVLEQYF.